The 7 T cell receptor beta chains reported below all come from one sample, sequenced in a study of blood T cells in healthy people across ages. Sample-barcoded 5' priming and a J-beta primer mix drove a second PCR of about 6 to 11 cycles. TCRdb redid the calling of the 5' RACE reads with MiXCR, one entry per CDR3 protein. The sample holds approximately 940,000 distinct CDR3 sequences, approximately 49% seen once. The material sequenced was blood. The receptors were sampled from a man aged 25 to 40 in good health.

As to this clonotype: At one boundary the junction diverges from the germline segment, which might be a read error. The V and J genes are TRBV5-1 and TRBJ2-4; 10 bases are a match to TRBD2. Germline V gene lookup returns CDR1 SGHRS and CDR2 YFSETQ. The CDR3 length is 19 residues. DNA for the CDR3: TGCGCCAGCAGCTCAAACCCGGGATTAGCGGGGGGAGCCAAAGACATTCAGTACTTC. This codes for CASSSNPGLAGGAKDIQYF.

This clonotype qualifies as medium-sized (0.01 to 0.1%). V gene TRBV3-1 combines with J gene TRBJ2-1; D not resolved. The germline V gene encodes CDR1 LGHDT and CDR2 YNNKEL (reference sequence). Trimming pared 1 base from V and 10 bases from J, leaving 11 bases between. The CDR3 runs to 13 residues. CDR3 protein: CASSQASSGEQFF. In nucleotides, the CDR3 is TGTGCCAGCAGCCAAGCCAGTTCCGGCGAGCAGTTCTTC.

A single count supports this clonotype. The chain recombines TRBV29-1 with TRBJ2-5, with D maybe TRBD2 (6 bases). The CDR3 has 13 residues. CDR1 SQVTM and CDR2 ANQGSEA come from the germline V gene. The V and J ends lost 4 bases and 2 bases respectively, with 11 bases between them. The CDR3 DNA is TGCAGCGTTGGGCGGGACTTACAAGAGACCCAGTACTTC. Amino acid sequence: CSVGRDLQETQYF.

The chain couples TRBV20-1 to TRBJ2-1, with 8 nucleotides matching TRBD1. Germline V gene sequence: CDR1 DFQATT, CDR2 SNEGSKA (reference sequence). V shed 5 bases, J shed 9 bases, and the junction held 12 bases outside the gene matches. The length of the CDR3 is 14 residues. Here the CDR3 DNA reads TGCAGTGCTTCACCGGGACAGGCGGGCGGTGAGCAGTTCTTC. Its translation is CSASPGQAGGEQFF.

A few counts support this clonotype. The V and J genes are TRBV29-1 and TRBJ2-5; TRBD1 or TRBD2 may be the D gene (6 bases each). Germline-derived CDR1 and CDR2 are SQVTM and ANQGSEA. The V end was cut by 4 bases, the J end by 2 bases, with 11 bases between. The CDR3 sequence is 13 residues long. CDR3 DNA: TGCAGCGTTGGAGGGGGGACTCAAGAGACCCAGTACTTC. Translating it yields CSVGGGTQETQYF.

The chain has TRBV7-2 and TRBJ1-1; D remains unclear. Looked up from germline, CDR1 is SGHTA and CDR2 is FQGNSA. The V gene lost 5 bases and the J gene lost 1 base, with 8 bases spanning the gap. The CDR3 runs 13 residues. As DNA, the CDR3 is TGTGCCAGCAGCCCTACAAGGAACACTGAAGCTTTCTTT. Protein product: CASSPTRNTEAFF.

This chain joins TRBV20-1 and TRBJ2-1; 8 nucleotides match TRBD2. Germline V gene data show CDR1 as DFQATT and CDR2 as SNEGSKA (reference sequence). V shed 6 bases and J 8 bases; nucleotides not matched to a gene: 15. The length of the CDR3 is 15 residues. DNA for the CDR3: TGCAGTGCCCTGTTGACTAGCGCGGCTTTGGATGAGCAGTTCTTC. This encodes CSALLTSAALDEQFF.